This is a list of T cell receptor beta chains from one sample in a study of blood T cell repertoires in COVID-19. The method was immunoSEQ multiplex PCR; TCRdb's version includes in-frame clones alone and lacks a portion of them. The sample lists around 300,000 clones, more than 80% occurring once. The sequencing input was PBMCs or T cells enriched from blood (not recorded which). Receptors were obtained from a woman in her late teens or twenties who had recovered from COVID-19. Both conserved end residues are part of each CDR3. A D gene is named only where the DNA matches it firmly. Size is omitted from some rows. Given values are once, few, many or a class for expanded clones.

J	D	V	size	CDR3	DNA
TRBJ1-1	-	TRBV9	-	CASSVVRVGTEAFF	TGTGCCAGCAGCGTAGTCAGGGTAGGAACTGAAGCTTTCTTT
TRBJ2-1	-	TRBV5-1	-	CASSPRQSSYNEQFF	TGCGCCAGCAGCCCTCGACAGAGCTCCTACAATGAGCAGTTCTTC
TRBJ1-2	-	TRBV7-2	few	CASSGRGNRYGYTF	TGTGCCAGCAGCGGCAGGGGTAATCGCTATGGCTACACCTTC
TRBJ1-3	-	TRBV3-1/TRBV3-2	-	CASSQRQSALSGNTIYF	TGTGCCAGCAGCCAGCGACAGTCGGCTCTGTCTGGAAACACCATATATTTT
TRBJ2-3	TRBD2	TRBV9	-	CASSRAGAPPEQYF	TGTGCCAGCAGCCGAGCGGGGGCCCCCCCGGAGCAGTATTTT
TRBJ2-7	-	TRBV7-9	-	CASSLPGSYEQYF	TGTGCCAGCAGCTTACCCGGGAGCTACGAGCAGTACTTC
TRBJ1-5	-	TRBV28	-	CASRVGGGFSYQKPQHF	TGTGCCAGCAGGGTTGGTGGAGGGTTTTCCTACCAAAAGCCCCAGCATTTT
TRBJ1-1	-	TRBV28	-	CASRFLDRREAFF	TGTGCCAGCAGGTTTCTTGACAGAAGGGAAGCTTTCTTT
TRBJ2-4	TRBD2	TRBV19	-	CASSIAEGGTDIQYF	TGTGCCAGTAGTATAGCAGAGGGAGGGACCGACATTCAGTACTTC
TRBJ1-5	-	TRBV5-4	-	CASSSTPQGHQHF	TGTGCCAGCAGCTCGACTCCACAGGGTCACCAGCATTTT
TRBJ1-5	-	TRBV28	few	CASSSPGSSNQPQHF	TGTGCCAGCAGTTCCCCCGGGAGTAGCAATCAGCCCCAGCATTTT
TRBJ1-2	-	TRBV28	-	CASIQSGGLRNYGYTF	TGTGCCAGCATCCAATCGGGCGGGCTGCGGAACTATGGCTACACCTTC
TRBJ2-5	-	TRBV29-1	-	CSVEPLAGVGETQYF	TGCAGCGTTGAACCCTTGGCCGGGGTCGGGGAGACCCAGTACTTC
TRBJ2-7	-	TRBV28	few	CASSFPSRRTGGGLAGYEQYF	TGTGCCAGCAGTTTTCCATCGAGACGGACAGGGGGCGGACTAGCGGGCTACGAGCAGTACTTC
TRBJ2-2	TRBD2	TRBV5-7	-	CASSPGGGGHGELFF	TGTGCCAGCAGCCCCGGCGGGGGGGGTCACGGGGAGCTGTTTTTT
TRBJ1-4	TRBD1	TRBV12-3/TRBV12-4	-	CASSPGQGEKLFF	TGTGCCAGCAGCCCGGGACAGGGTGAAAAACTGTTTTTT
TRBJ2-7	TRBD2	TRBV9	-	CASSVEASGGTYEQYF	TGTGCCAGCAGCGTAGAGGCTAGCGGGGGAACCTACGAGCAGTACTTC
TRBJ1-2	-	TRBV14	-	CASSQAGVYGYTF	TGTGCCAGCAGCCAAGCAGGGGTCTATGGCTACACCTTC
TRBJ2-7	-	TRBV18	-	CASSPETYEQYF	TGTGCCAGCTCACCAGAGACCTACGAGCAGTACTTC
TRBJ2-1	TRBD2	TRBV11-2	-	CASRLAGGLRPEQFF	TGTGCCAGCAGGCTAGCGGGGGGGCTCAGGCCCGAGCAGTTCTTC
TRBJ2-1	-	TRBV10-2	-	CASSDRRGDTNEQFF	TGCGCCAGCAGTGATCGGCGGGGCGACACTAATGAGCAGTTCTTC
TRBJ1-1	-	TRBV2	-	CASSEAVGTEAFF	TGTGCCAGCAGCGAGGCAGTAGGCACTGAAGCTTTCTTT
TRBJ2-2	TRBD1	TRBV10-3	-	CAISEGTGAGELFF	TGTGCCATCAGTGAAGGGACAGGGGCCGGGGAGCTGTTTTTT
TRBJ2-1	TRBD2	TRBV5-1	-	CASSSGGVLREQFF	TGCGCCAGCAGCTCCGGGGGGGTACTCCGTGAGCAGTTCTTC
TRBJ1-4	-	TRBV24-1	-	CATRRSRDATNEKLFF	TGTGCCACCAGGAGGAGCCGAGATGCAACTAATGAAAAACTGTTTTTT
TRBJ2-1	TRBD2	TRBV2	-	CASRGPTSTGTSVHEQFF	TGTGCCAGCAGAGGACCGACGTCTACCGGGACTAGCGTCCATGAGCAGTTCTTC
TRBJ2-3	TRBD2	TRBV4-2	once	CASSQDGRGYTDTQYF	TGTGCCAGCAGCCAAGACGGGCGGGGGTACACAGATACGCAGTATTTT
TRBJ1-1	-	TRBV28	few	CASRSQGNTEAFF	TGTGCCAGCAGATCACAGGGTAACACTGAAGCTTTCTTT
TRBJ1-5	-	TRBV7-2	-	CASSLLPDLNQPQHF	TGTGCCAGCAGCTTACTTCCAGATCTCAATCAGCCCCAGCATTTT
TRBJ2-7	-	TRBV19	-	CASSTRQDRGGEQYF	TGTGCCAGTAGTACCAGACAGGACCGTGGAGGCGAGCAGTACTTC
TRBJ2-1	TRBD2	TRBV5-1	-	CASSSQRTSGNEQFF	TGCGCCAGCAGCTCGCAGAGGACTAGCGGGAATGAGCAGTTCTTC
TRBJ2-7	TRBD1	TRBV27	-	CASSLTSTGTGGFYEQYF	TGTGCCAGCAGTTTAACCTCAACCGGGACAGGGGGCTTCTACGAGCAGTACTTC
TRBJ1-1	TRBD1	TRBV4-1	-	CASSPQGSDTEAFF	TGCGCCAGCAGCCCACAGGGGAGTGACACTGAAGCTTTCTTT
TRBJ2-1	TRBD2	TRBV18	-	CASSPSAGGYNEQFF	TGTGCCAGCTCACCATCGGCGGGGGGGTACAATGAGCAGTTCTTC
TRBJ1-1	-	TRBV10-2	-	CASSLGHLNTEAFF	TGCGCCAGCAGTTTAGGACATTTGAACACTGAAGCTTTCTTT
TRBJ2-7	-	TRBV28	-	CASIGSSYEQYF	TGTGCCAGCATTGGGAGCTCCTACGAGCAGTACTTC
TRBJ2-1	-	TRBV7-9	-	CASSPKTQLGEQFF	TGTGCCAGCAGCCCGAAGACTCAGCTCGGCGAGCAGTTCTTC
TRBJ1-2	-	TRBV11-2	-	CASSFQGSYGYTF	TGTGCCAGCAGCTTCCAGGGTTCCTATGGCTACACCTTC
TRBJ1-4	-	TRBV7-9	-	CASSLSHRAAEKLFF	TGTGCCAGCAGCTTATCACACAGGGCAGCAGAAAAACTGTTTTTT
TRBJ1-1	-	TRBV5-4	-	CASSLGGNTEAFF	TGTGCCAGCAGCTTAGGGGGGAACACTGAAGCTTTCTTT
TRBJ1-2	TRBD1	TRBV4-2	-	CASSQEPGQGDYGYTF	TGTGCCAGCAGCCAAGAACCGGGACAGGGGGACTATGGCTACACCTTC
TRBJ1-6	-	TRBV3-1/TRBV3-2	-	CASSQVREKSPLHF	TGTGCCAGCAGCCAAGTTCGGGAAAAATCACCCCTCCACTTT
TRBJ1-1	-	TRBV19	-	CASQGRGRMNTEAFF	TGTGCCAGTCAAGGGAGGGGACGGATGAACACTGAAGCTTTCTTT
TRBJ1-1	-	TRBV29-1	-	CSVVGGGFLMNTEAFF	TGCAGCGTTGTGGGTGGGGGGTTTCTTATGAACACTGAAGCTTTCTTT